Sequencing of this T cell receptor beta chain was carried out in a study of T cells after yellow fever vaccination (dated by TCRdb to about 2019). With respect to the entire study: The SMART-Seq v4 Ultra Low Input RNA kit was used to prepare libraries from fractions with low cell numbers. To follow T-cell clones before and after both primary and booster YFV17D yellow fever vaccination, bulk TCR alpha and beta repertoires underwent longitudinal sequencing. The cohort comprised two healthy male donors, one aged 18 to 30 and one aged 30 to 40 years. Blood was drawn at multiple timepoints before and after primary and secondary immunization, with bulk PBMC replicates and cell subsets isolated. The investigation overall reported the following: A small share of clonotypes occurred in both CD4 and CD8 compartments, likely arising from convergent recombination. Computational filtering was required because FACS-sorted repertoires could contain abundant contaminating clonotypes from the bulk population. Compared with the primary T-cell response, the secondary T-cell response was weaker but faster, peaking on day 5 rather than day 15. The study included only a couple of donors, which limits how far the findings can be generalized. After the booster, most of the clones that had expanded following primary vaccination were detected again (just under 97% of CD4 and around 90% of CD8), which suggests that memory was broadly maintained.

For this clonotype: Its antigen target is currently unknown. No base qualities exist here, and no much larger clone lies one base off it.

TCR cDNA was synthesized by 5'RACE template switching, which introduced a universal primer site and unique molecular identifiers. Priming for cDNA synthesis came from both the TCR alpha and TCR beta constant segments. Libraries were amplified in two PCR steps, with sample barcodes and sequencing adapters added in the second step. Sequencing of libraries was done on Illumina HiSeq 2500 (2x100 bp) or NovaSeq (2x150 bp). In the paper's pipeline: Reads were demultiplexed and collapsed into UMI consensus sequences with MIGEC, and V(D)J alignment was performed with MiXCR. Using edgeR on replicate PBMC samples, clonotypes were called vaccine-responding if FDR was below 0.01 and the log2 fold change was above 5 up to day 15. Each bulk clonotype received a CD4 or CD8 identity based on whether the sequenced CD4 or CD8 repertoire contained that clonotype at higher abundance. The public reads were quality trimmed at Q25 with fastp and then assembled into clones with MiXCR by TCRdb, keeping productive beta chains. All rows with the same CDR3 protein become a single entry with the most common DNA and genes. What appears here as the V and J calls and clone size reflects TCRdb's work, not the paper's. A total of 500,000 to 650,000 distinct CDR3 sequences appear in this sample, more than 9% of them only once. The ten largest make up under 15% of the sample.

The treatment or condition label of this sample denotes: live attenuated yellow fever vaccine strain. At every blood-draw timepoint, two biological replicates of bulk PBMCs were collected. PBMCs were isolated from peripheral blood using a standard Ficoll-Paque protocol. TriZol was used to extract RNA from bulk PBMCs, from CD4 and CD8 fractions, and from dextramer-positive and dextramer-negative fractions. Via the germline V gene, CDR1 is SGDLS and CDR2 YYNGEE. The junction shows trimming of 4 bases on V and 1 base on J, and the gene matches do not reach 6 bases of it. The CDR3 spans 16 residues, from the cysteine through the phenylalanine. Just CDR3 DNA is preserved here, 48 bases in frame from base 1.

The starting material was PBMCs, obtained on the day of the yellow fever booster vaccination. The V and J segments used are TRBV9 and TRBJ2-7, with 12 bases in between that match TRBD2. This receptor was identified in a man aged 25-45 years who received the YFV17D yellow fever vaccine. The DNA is TGTGCCAGCAGCCCCGGGACTAGCGGGCTATCCTACGAGCAGTACTTC. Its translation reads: CASSPGTSGLSYEQYF.